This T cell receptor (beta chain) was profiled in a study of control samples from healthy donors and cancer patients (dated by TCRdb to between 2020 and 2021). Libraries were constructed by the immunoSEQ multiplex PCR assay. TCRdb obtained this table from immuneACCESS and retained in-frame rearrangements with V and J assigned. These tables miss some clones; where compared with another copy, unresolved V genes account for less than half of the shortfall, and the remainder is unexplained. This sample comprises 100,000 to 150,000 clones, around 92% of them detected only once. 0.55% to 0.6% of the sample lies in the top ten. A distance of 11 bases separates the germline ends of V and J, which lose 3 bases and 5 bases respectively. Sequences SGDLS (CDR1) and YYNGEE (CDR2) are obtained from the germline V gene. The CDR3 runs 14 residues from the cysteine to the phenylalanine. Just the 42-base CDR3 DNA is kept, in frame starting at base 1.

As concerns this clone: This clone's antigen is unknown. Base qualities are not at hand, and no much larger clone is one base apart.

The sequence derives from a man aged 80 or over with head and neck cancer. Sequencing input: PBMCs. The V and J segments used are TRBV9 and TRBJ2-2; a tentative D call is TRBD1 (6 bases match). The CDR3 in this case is CASSGPGVTGELFF. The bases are TGTGCCAGCAGCGGCCCAGGGGTGACCGGGGAGCTGTTTTTT. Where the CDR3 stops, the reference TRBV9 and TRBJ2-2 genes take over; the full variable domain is DSGVTQTPKHLITATGQRVTLRCSPRSGDLSVYWYQQSLDQGLQFLIQYYNGEERAKGNILERFSAQQFPDLHSELNLSSLELGDSALYFCASSGPGVTGELFFGEGSRLTVL.